The entry below gives a single T cell receptor (beta chain) sequence along with its context. Its antigen is currently unknown. This record comes from a study of T-cell reconstitution after alpha-beta-depleted transplantation in children. Study-wide results and caveats: A year post-transplant, T-cell counts and diversity derived mostly from newly produced T cells. Reports say that about two months after transplant, the alpha-beta T cells came out of several hundred graft clones that had expanded. Surviving thymic progenitors and recipient T cells were the source of high TCRbeta diversity at day 60 in some patients.

Using unique molecular identifiers, the investigators prepared the TCRbeta library. MiXCR, run by TCRdb on the PCR reads, gives a single entry per CDR3 protein. The repertoire holds fewer than 250,000 distinct CDR3 sequences, with around 8% as singletons. V was shortened by 4 bases and J by 4 bases, with 21 bases between the two germline ends. Looked up from germline, CDR1 is DFQATT and CDR2 is SNEGSKA (reference sequence). CDR3 length: 16 residues. The source was PBMCs, mostly from graft donor cells, collected 180 days after TCRalphabeta/CD19-depleted stem cell transplant. This chain connects TRBV20-1 to TRBJ2-3, with D perhaps being TRBD1 or TRBD2 (5 bases each). This receptor was obtained from a male patient under 18 who had a stem cell transplant for acute lymphoblastic leukemia, so the T cells may come from the graft donor. CDR3 nucleotide sequence: TGCAGTGCTACCATGCTCGAGAGGGGCGCGGCAGATACGCAGTATTTT. Residues: CSATMLERGAADTQYF.